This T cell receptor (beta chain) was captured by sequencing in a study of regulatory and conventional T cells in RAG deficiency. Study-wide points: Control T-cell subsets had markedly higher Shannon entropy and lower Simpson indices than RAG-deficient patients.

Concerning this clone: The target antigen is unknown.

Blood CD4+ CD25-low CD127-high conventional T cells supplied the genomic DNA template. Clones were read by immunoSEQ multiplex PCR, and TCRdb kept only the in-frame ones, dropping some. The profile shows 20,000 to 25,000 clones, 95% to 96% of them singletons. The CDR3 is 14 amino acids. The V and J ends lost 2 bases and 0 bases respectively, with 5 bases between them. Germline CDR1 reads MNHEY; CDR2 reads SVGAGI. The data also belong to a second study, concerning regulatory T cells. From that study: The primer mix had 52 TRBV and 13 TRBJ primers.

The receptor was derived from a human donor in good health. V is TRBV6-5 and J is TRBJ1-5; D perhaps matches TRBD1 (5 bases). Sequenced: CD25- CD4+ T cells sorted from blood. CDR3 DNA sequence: TGTGCCAGCAGTTACGACAGTAGCAATCAGCCCCAGCATTTT. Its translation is CASSYDSSNQPQHF.